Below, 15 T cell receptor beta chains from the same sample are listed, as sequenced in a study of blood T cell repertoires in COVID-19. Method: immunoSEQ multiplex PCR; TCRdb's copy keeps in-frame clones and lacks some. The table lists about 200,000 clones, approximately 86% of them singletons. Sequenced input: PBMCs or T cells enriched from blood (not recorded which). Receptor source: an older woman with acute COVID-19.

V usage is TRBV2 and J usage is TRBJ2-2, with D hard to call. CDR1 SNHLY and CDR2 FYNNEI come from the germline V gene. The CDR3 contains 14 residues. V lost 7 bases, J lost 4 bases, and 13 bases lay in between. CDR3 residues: CASTPQTGTGELFF. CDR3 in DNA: TGTGCCAGCACCCCCCAAACGGGCACCGGGGAGCTGTTTTTT.

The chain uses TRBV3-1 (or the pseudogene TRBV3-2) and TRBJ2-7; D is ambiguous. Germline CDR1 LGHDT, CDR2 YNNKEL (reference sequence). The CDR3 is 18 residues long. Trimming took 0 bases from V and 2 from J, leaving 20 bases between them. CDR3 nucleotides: TGTGCCAGCAGCCAAGATCGCGCGGCATACCATCCGGCCTACGAGCAGTACTTC. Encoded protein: CASSQDRAAYHPAYEQYF.

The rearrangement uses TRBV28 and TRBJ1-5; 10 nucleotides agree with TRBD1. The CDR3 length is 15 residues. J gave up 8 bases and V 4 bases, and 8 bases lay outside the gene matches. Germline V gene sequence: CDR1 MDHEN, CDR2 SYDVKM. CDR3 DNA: TGTGCCAGCAGTTCCGGACAGGGGGATATCAAGCCCCAGCATTTT. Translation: CASSSGQGDIKPQHF.

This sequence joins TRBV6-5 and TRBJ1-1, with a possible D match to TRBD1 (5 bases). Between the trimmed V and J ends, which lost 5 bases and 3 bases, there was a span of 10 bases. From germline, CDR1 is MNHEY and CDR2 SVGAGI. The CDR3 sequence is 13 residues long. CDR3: CASSIGEDTEAFF. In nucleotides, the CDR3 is TGTGCCAGCAGTATAGGGGAGGACACTGAAGCTTTCTTT.

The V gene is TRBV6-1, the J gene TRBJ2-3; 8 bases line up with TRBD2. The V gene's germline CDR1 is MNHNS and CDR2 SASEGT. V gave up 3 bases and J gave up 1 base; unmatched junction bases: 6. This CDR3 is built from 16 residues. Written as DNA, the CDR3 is TGTGCCAGCAGTGACATAGCGGGGTTTGGCACAGATACGCAGTATTTT. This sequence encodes CASSDIAGFGTDTQYF.

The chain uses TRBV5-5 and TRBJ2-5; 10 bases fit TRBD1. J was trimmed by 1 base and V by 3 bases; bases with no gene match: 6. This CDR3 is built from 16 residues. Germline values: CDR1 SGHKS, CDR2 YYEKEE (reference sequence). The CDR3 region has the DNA TGTGCCAGCAGCTATGGGACAGGGGCTTTCCAAGAGACCCAGTACTTC. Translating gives CASSYGTGAFQETQYF.

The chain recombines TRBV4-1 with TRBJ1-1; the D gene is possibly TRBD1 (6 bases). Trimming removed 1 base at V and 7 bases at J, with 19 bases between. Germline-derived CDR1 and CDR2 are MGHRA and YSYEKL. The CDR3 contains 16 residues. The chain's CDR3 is CASSQAGTGYGVEAFF. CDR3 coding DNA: TGCGCCAGCAGCCAAGCGGGCACAGGGTATGGTGTTGAAGCTTTCTTT.

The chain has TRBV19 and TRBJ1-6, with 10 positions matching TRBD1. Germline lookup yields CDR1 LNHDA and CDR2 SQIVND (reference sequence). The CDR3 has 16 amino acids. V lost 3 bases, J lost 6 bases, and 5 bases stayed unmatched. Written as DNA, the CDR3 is TGTGCCAGTAGTATGCCGGGACAGGGGCTTAATTCACCCCTCCACTTT. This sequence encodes CASSMPGQGLNSPLHF.

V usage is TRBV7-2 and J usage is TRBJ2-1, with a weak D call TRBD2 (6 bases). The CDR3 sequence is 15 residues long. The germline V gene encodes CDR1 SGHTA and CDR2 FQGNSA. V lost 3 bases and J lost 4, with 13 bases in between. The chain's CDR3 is CASSFMRDPYNEQFF. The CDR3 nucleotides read TGTGCCAGCAGCTTTATGCGGGACCCTTACAATGAGCAGTTCTTC.

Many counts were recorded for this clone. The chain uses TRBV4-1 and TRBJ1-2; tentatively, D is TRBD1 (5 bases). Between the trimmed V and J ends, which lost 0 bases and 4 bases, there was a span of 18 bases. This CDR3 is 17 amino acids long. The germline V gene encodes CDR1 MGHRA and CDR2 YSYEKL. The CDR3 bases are TGCGCCAGCAGCCAAGATCAACGTAACAGGCCCTTCTATGGCTACACCTTC. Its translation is CASSQDQRNRPFYGYTF.

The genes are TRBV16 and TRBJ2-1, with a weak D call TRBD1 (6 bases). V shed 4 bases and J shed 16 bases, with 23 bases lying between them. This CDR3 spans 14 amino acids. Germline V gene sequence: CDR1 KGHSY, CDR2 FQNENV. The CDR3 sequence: CASSRQAGQGILFF. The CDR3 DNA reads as TGTGCCAGCAGCCGCCAAGCCGGGCAGGGGATCTTATTCTTC.

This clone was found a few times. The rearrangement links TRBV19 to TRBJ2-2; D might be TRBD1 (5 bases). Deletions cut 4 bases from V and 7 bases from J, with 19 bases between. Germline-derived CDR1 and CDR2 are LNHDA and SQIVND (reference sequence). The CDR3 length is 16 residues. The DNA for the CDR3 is TGTGCCAGTAGTAATACACGTCAGGGTTTCATCGGGGAGCTGTTTTTT. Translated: CASSNTRQGFIGELFF. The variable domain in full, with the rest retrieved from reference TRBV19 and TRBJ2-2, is DGGITQSPKYLFRKEGQNVTLSCEQNLNHDAMYWYRQDPGQGLRLIYYSQIVNDFQKGDIAEGYSVSREKKESFPLTVTSAQKNPTAFYLCASSNTRQGFIGELFFGEGSRLTVL.

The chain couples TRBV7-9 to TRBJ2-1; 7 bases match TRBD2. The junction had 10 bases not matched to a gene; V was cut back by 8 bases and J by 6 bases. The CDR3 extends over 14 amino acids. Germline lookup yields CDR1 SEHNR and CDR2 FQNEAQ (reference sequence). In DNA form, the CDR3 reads TGTGCCAGCCCATCGCTCAGGGAGGGCAATGAGCAGTTCTTC. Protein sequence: CASPSLREGNEQFF.

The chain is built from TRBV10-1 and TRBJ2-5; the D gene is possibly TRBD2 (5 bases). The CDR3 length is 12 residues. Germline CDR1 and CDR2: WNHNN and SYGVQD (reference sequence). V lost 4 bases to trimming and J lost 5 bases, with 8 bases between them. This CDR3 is CASSGGPETQYF. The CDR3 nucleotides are TGCGCCAGCAGTGGAGGGCCGGAGACCCAGTACTTC.

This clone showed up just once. The CDR3 region has the DNA TGTGCCAGCAGCTTCTGGACAGGGGAGGAAGAGACCCAGTACTTC. Amino acid sequence: CASSFWTGEEETQYF. J is TRBJ2-5 and V is TRBV5-8; 9 positions match TRBD1. Germline trimming cut 2 bases from V and 3 bases from J; bases unmatched to any gene: 5. The CDR3 loop spans 15 amino acids. Germline-derived CDR1 and CDR2 are SGHTS and YDEGEE.